What follows describes a single TCR beta chain. Its target is not known. Mismatch repair deficiency was confirmed in all patients, by PCR or immunohistochemistry. Three pembrolizumab responders had their TCRs sequenced. This sample was included in a study of PD-1 blockade in mismatch repair-deficient tumors. As for the study in general: Enrolled about 2012-2016, patients had progressing, pretreated mismatch repair-deficient cancers of about twelve types.

Study-wide points: Tumor-resident clones, often absent from pretreatment blood, expanded after pembrolizumab and then contracted.

Generated by immunoSEQ multiplex PCR, the TCRdb table keeps only in-frame clones and is missing some. The sample lists 100,000 to 150,000 clones, almost 90% seen once, with approximately 12% in the top ten. The CDR3 is 14 residues long. Per germline, CDR1 PRHDT and CDR2 FYEKMQ (reference sequence). V dropped 0 bases and J dropped 0 bases, with 5 bases sitting between them. Sequences were derived from peripheral blood, sampled approximately 72 weeks after starting pembrolizumab. The chain couples TRBV13 to TRBJ1-2; D not resolved. This clonotype was obtained from an adult with mismatch repair-deficient cancer. The chain's CDR3 is CASSLGPANYGYTF. The CDR3 region has the DNA TGTGCCAGCAGCTTAGGCCCGGCTAACTATGGCTACACCTTC.